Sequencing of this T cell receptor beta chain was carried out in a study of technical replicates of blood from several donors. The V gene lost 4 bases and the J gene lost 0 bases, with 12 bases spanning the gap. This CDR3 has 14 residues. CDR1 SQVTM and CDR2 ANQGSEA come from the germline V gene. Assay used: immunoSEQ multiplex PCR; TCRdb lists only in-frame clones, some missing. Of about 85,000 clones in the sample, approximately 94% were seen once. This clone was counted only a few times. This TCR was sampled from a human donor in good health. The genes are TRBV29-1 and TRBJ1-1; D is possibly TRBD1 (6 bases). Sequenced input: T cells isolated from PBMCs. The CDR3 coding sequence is TGCAGCGTTGGCCTGGACAGCATGAACACTGAAGCTTTCTTT. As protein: CSVGLDSMNTEAFF.